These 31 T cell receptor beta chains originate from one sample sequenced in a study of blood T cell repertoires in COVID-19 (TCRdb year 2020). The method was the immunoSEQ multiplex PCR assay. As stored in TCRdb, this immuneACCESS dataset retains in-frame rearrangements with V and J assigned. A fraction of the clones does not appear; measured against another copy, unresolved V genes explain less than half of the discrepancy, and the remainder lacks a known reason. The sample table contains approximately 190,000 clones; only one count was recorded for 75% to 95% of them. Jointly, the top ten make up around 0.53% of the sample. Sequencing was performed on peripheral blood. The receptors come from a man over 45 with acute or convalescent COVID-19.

The CDR3 loop reads CATSDLRDTNTGELFF. DNA of the CDR3: TGTGCCACCAGTGATTTGAGGGACACCAACACCGGGGAGCTGTTTTTT. The chain links TRBV24-1 to TRBJ2-2, with a tentative D call TRBD1 (6 bases). The germline V gene has CDR1 KGHDR and CDR2 SFDVKD. V shed 0 bases and J shed 2 bases, with 9 bases lying between them. The CDR3 is 16 amino acids.

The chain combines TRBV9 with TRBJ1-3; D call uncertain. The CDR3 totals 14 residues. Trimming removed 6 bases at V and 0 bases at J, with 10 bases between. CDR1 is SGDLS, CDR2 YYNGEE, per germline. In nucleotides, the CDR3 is TGTGCCAGCACGGAGTCAAGCTCTGGAAACACCATATATTTT. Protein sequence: CASTESSSGNTIYF.

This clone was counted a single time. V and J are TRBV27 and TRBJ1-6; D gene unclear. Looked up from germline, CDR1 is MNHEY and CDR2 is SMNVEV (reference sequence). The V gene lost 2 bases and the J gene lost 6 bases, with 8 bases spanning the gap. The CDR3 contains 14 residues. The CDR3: CASSLGQANSPLHF. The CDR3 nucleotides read TGTGCCAGCAGTTTAGGCCAGGCTAATTCACCCCTCCACTTT.

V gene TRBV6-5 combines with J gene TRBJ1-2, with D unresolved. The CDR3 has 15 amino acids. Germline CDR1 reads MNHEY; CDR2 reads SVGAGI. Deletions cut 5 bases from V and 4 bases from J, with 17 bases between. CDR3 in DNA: TGTGCCAGCAGTCCATTTGTGGGCGCAAGCTATGGCTACACCTTC. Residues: CASSPFVGASYGYTF.

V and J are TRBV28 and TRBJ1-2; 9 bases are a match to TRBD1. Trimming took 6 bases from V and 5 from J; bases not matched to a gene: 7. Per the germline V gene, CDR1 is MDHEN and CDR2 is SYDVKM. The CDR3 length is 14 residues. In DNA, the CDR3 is TGTGCCAGCAGAAAACCGGGACAGGGATATGGCTACACCTTC. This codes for CASRKPGQGYGYTF.

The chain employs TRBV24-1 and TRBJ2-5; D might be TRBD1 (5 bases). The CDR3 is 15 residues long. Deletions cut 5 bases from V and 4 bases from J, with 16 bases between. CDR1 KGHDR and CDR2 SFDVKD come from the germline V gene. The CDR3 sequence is CATSARSGYRETQYF. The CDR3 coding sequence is TGTGCCACCAGTGCCAGGTCAGGGTATCGAGAGACCCAGTACTTC.

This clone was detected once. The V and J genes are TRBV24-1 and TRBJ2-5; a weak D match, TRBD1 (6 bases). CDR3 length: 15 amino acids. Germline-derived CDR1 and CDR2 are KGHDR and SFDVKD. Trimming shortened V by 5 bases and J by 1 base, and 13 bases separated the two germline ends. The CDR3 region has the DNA TGTGCCACCAGTGCGGGGCGACAGGTCCAAGAGACCCAGTACTTC. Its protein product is CATSAGRQVQETQYF.

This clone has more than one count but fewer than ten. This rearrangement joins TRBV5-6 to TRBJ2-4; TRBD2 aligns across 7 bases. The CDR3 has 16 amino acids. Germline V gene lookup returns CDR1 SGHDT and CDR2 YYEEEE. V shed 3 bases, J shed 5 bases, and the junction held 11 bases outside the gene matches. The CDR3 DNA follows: TGTGCCAGCAGCTCTCGGGGGAGGGCACGTGAAAACATTCAGTACTTC. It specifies CASSSRGRARENIQYF.

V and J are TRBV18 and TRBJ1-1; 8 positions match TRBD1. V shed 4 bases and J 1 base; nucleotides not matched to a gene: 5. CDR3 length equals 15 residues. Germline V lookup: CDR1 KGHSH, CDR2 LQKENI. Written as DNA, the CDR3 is TGTGCCAGCTCACTCCGTGGACAGGGGAACACTGAAGCTTTCTTT. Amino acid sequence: CASSLRGQGNTEAFF.

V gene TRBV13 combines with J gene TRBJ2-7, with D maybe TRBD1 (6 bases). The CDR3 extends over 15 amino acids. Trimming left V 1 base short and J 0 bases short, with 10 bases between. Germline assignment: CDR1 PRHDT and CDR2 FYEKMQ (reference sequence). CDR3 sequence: CASSLAGDPSYEQYF. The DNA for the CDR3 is TGTGCCAGCAGCTTAGCAGGGGATCCCTCCTACGAGCAGTACTTC.

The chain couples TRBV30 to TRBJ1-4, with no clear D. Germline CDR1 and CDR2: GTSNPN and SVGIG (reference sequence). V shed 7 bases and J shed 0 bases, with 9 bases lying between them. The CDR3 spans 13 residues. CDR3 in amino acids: CAFTQATNEKLFF. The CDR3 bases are TGTGCCTTCACTCAAGCAACTAATGAAAAACTGTTTTTT.

CDR3 loop: CASSAGTGGIQPQHF. CDR3 DNA sequence: TGTGCCAGCAGTGCCGGGACAGGGGGGATTCAGCCCCAGCATTTT. The V call is TRBV28, the J call TRBJ1-5, with TRBD1 identical over 11 bases. The CDR3 is made up of 15 amino acids. Germline V gene lookup returns CDR1 MDHEN and CDR2 SYDVKM. The ends lost 5 bases at V and 6 bases at J; junction bases unmatched: 6.

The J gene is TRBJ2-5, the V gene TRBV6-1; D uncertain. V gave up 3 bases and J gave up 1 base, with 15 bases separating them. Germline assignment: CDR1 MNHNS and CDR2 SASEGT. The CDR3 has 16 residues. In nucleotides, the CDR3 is TGTGCCAGCAGTGAGCCCTTTTCAGGTCGCCAAGAGACCCAGTACTTC. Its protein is CASSEPFSGRQETQYF.

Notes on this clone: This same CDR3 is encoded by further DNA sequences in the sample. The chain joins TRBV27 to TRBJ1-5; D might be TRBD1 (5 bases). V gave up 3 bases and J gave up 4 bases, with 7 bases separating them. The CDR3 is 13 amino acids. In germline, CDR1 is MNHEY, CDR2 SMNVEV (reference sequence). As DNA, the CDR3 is TGTGCCAGCAGTTTCTCAGGGAATCAGCCCCAGCATTTT. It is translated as CASSFSGNQPQHF.

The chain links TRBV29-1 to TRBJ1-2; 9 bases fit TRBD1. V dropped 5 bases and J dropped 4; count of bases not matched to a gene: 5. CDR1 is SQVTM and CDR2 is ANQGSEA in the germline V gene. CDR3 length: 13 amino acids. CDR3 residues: CSVTVTGGYGYTF. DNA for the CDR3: TGCAGCGTTACTGTGACAGGGGGCTATGGCTACACCTTC.

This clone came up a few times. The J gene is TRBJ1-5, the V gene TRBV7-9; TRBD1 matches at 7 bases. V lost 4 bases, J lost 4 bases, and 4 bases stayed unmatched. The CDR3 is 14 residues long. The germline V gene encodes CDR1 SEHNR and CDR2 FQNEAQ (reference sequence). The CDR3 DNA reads TGTGCCAGCAGCTCATTGACAGGGAATCAGCCCCAGCATTTT. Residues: CASSSLTGNQPQHF.

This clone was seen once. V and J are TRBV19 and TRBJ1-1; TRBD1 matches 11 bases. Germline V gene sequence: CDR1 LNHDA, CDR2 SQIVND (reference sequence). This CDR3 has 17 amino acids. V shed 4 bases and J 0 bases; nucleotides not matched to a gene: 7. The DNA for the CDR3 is TGTGCCAGTAGTAAGAGGACAGGGGGCGCCGTGAACACTGAAGCTTTCTTT. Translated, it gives CASSKRTGGAVNTEAFF.

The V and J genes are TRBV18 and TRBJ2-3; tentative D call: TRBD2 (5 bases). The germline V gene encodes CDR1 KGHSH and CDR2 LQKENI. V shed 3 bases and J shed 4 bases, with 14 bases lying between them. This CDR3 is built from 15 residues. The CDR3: CASSPFGEVSDTQYF. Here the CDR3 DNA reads TGTGCCAGCTCACCTTTCGGGGAAGTCTCAGATACGCAGTATTTT.

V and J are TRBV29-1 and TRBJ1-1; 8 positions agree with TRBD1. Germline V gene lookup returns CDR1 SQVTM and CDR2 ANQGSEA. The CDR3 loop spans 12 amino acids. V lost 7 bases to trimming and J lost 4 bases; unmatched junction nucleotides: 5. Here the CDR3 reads CSEVTGGTEAFF. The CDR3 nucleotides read TGCAGCGAGGTCACAGGGGGCACTGAAGCTTTCTTT.

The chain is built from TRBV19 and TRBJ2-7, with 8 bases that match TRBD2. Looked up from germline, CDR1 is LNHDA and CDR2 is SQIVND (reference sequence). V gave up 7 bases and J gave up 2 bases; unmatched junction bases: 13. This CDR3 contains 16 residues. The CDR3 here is CASTNSLREATYEQYF. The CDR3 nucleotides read TGTGCCAGTACCAACTCTCTGCGGGAGGCCACCTACGAGCAGTACTTC.

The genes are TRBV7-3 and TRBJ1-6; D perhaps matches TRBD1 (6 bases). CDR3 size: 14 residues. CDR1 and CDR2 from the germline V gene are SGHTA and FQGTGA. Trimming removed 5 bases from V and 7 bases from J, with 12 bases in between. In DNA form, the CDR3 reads TGTGCCAGCAGCGTCACAGGGTGGAATTCACCCCTCCACTTT. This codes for CASSVTGWNSPLHF.

The chain's CDR3 is CASSLGARGRGGQETQYF. For the CDR3, the DNA is TGCGCCAGCAGCTTGGGAGCCAGGGGGCGCGGGGGACAAGAGACCCAGTACTTC. The gene calls are TRBV5-1 and TRBJ2-5, with D maybe TRBD1 (8 bases). The CDR3 is made up of 18 amino acids. Trimming removed 0 bases from V and 2 bases from J, with 20 bases in between. From germline, CDR1 is SGHRS and CDR2 YFSETQ.

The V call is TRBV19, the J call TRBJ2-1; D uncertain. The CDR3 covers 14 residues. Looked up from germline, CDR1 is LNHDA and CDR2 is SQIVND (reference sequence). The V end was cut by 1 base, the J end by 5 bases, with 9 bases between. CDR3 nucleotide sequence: TGTGCCAGTAGTATAGCTTCTGGCAACAATGAGCAGTTCTTC. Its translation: CASSIASGNNEQFF. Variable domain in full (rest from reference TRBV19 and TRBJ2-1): DGGITQSPKYLFRKEGQNVTLSCEQNLNHDAMYWYRQDPGQGLRLIYYSQIVNDFQKGDIAEGYSVSREKKESFPLTVTSAQKNPTAFYLCASSIASGNNEQFFGPGTRLTVL.

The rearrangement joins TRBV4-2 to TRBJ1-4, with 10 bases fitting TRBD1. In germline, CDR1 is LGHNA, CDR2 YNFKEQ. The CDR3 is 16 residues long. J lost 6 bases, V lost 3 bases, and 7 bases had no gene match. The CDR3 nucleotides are TGTGCCAGCAGCCAGCAGTCAGGACAGGGGGATGAAAAACTGTTTTTT. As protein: CASSQQSGQGDEKLFF.

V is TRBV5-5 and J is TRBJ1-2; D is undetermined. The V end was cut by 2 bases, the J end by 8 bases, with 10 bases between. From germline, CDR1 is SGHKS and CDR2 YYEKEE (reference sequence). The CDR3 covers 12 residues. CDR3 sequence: CASSFTGSGYTF. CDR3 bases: TGTGCCAGCAGCTTTACGGGGTCCGGCTACACCTTC.

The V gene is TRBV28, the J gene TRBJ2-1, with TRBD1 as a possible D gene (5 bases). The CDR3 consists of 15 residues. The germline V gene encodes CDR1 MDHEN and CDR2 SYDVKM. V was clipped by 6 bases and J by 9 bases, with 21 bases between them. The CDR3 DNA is TGTGCCAGCAGCTGGCCTGGGATGGGGCAGGGTGAGCAGTTCTTC. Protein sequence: CASSWPGMGQGEQFF.

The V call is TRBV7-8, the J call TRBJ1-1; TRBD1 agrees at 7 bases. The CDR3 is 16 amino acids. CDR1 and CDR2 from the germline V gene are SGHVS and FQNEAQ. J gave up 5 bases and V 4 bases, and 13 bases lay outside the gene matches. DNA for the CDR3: TGTGCCAGCAGCTCACTCGCTACAGGGGTGAGGACTGAAGCTTTCTTT. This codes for CASSSLATGVRTEAFF.

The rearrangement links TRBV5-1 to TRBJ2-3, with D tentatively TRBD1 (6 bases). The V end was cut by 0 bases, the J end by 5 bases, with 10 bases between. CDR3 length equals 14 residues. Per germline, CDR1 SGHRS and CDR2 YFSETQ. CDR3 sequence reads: CASSLAGDVDTQYF. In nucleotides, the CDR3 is TGCGCCAGCAGCTTGGCAGGGGACGTAGATACGCAGTATTTT. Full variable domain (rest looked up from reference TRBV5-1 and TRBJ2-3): KAGVTQTPRYLIKTRGQQVTLSCSPISGHRSVSWYQQTPGQGLQFLFEYFSETQRNKGNFPGRFSGRQFSNSRSEMNVSTLELGDSALYLCASSLAGDVDTQYFGPGTRLTVL.

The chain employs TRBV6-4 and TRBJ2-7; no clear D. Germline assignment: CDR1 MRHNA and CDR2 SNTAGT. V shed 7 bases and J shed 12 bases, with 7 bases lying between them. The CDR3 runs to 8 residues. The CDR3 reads CASTSGYV. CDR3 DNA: TGTGCCAGCACCTCGGGGTACGTC.

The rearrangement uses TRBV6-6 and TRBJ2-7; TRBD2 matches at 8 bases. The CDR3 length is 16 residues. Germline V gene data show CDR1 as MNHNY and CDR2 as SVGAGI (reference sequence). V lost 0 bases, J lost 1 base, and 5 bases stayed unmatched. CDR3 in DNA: TGTGCCAGCAGTTACTCGGGTAGCGGGAAGTCCTACGAGCAGTACTTC. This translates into CASSYSGSGKSYEQYF.

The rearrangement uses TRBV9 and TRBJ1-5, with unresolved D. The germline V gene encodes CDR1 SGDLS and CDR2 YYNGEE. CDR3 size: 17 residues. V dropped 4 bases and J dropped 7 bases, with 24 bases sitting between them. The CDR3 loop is CASSPRGRGSGKQPQHF. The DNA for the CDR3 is TGTGCCAGCAGCCCCCGCGGTCGTGGGTCGGGTAAGCAGCCCCAGCATTTT.